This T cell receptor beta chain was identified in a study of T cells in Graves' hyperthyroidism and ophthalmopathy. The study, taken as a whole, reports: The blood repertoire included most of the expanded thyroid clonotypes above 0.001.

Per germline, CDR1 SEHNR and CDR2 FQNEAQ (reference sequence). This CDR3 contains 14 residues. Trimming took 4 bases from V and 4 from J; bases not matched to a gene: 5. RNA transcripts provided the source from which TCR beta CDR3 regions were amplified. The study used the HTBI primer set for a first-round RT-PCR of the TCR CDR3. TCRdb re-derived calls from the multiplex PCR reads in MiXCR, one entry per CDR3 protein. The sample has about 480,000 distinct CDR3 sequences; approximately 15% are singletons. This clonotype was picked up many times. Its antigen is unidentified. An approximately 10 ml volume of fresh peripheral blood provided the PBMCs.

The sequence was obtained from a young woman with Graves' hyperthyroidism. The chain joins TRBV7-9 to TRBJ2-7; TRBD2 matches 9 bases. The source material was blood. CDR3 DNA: TGTGCCAGCAGCTCTAGGACTAGCGCGTACGAGCAGTACTTC. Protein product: CASSSRTSAYEQYF. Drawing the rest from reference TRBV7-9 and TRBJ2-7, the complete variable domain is DTGVSQNPRHKITKRGQNVTFRCDPISEHNRLYWYRQTLGQGPEFLTYFQNEAQLEKSRLLSDRFSAERPKGSFSTLEIQRTEQGDSAMYLCASSSRTSAYEQYFGPGTRLTVT.